What follows describes a single TCR beta chain. The source of the sample is a study of beta chain features in type 1 diabetes. J was trimmed by 9 bases and V by 4 bases; bases with no gene match: 16. The germline V gene has CDR1 SGHRS and CDR2 YFSETQ. This CDR3 has 16 residues. The investigators reverse transcribed all of the isolated RNA, so they sequenced expressed TCRB transcripts. Generated by immunoSEQ multiplex PCR, the TCRdb table keeps only in-frame clones and is missing some. The sample consists of hundreds of thousands of clones, around an eighth of them appearing once. The sequence derives from a man between 18 and 35 years old in good health. The gene calls are TRBV5-1 and TRBJ2-4, with TRBD1 identical over 7 bases. The material sequenced was naive CD4+ T cells from blood. The DNA for the CDR3 is TGCGCCAGCAGCCCGTATCAAGGGGGCGCGGGCGGCATTCAGTACTTC. Protein sequence: CASSPYQGGAGGIQYF.